This passage covers 32 T cell receptor beta chains from one sample sequenced in a study of T cell repertoires in cytomegalovirus infection. TCRdb re-analysed the reads in MiXCR, keeping a single row per CDR3 protein. Of about 400,000 distinct CDR3 sequences in the sample, 15% to 20% were seen once. Sequencing was carried out using PBMCs. The receptors come from a human donor in good health (CMV status not recorded). Some clones in this sample may be carry-over from other donors' samples.

The J gene is TRBJ2-7, the V gene TRBV5-1, with D possibly called TRBD1 or TRBD2 (5 bases each). This CDR3 spans 14 amino acids. From germline, CDR1 is SGHRS and CDR2 YFSETQ. The V gene lost 5 bases and the J gene lost 3 bases, with 15 bases spanning the gap. The CDR3 DNA reads TGCGCCAGCAGTGGGACCCAAGGGAACTACGAGCAGTACTTC. Its translation: CASSGTQGNYEQYF.

This clonotype was observed a few times. This chain joins TRBV7-4 and TRBJ1-1; TRBD1 agrees at 8 bases. Germline CDR1 SGHVT, CDR2 SQSDAQ. This CDR3 has 12 amino acids. V dropped 4 bases and J dropped 9; count of bases not matched to a gene: 4. The CDR3 DNA reads TGTGCCAGCAGCTCCGGACAGGGTAAAGCTTTCTTT. It yields the protein CASSSGQGKAFF.

The count of this clonotype is one. This chain joins TRBV4-2 and TRBJ1-1, with D possibly matching TRBD1 (5 bases). With 3 bases removed from V and 4 bases from J, the gap between germline ends came to 21 bases. Germline CDR1 reads LGHNA; CDR2 reads YNFKEQ. The CDR3 is 17 residues long. The CDR3 protein is CASSHGLRAGLTTEAFF. CDR3 DNA: TGTGCCAGCAGCCATGGTCTTCGGGCAGGGTTGACCACTGAAGCTTTCTTT.

This clonotype appeared a few times. The CDR3, as DNA: TGTGCCAGCAGTTACTTCACCGGGACAGAGTACGAGCAGTACTTC. Translation gives CASSYFTGTEYEQYF. The chain is built from TRBV6-5 and TRBJ2-7; 7 bases line up with TRBD1. V lost 1 base and J lost 4; bases outside the gene matches: 7. The CDR3 sequence is 15 residues long. In germline, CDR1 is MNHEY, CDR2 SVGAGI.

This clonotype was observed a handful of times. This chain connects TRBV20-1 to TRBJ2-3; the D gene is possibly TRBD1 (5 bases). The CDR3 covers 16 residues. V gave up 2 bases and J gave up 0 bases, with 15 bases separating them. In germline, CDR1 is DFQATT, CDR2 SNEGSKA (reference sequence). The CDR3 loop is CSARPLAGFSTDTQYF. The CDR3 bases are TGCAGTGCTAGACCCCTCGCAGGGTTTAGCACAGATACGCAGTATTTT.

This clonotype was counted many times. V is TRBV28 and J is TRBJ2-5; 15 nucleotides align to TRBD2. This CDR3 spans 18 amino acids. After removal of 4 bases from V and 2 bases from J, the junction contained 8 bases not matched to a gene. Germline CDR1 is MDHEN and CDR2 is SYDVKM. The CDR3 protein is CASSSSGGLAGGQETQYF. The CDR3 DNA follows: TGTGCCAGCAGTTCCTCGGGGGGACTAGCGGGGGGACAAGAGACCCAGTACTTC.

This clonotype showed up many times. This chain joins TRBV7-2 and TRBJ2-7; D is perhaps TRBD2 (7 bases). Trimming removed 1 base from V and 3 bases from J, with 10 bases in between. The germline V gene has CDR1 SGHTA and CDR2 FQGNSA. The CDR3 consists of 14 residues. CDR3 sequence: CASSLGGGVYEQYF. Written as DNA, the CDR3 is TGTGCCAGCAGCTTAGGAGGGGGGGTCTACGAGCAGTACTTC.

This clonotype was picked up a small number of times. The genes are TRBV6-2 or TRBV6-3 and TRBJ1-1; D perhaps matches TRBD1 (5 bases). Germline V gene lookup returns CDR1 MNHEY and CDR2 SVGEGT. There are 14 residues in the CDR3. V lost 5 bases to trimming and J lost 0 bases, with 10 bases between them. The CDR3 spells CASSQTVMNTEAFF. Here the CDR3 DNA reads TGTGCCAGCAGTCAGACAGTTATGAACACTGAAGCTTTCTTT.

The chain joins TRBV10-3 to TRBJ2-1; 9 bases fit TRBD2. V lost 4 bases and J lost 0; bases outside the gene matches: 4. This CDR3 region has 16 residues. Germline V gene data show CDR1 as ENHRY and CDR2 as SYGVKD. CDR3 in amino acids: CAISALAGNSYNEQFF. Here the CDR3 DNA reads TGTGCCATCAGTGCGCTAGCGGGAAACTCCTACAATGAGCAGTTCTTC.

This clonotype was detected once. V and J are TRBV5-4 and TRBJ2-1, with 9 bases matching TRBD2. The CDR3 loop spans 14 amino acids. V lost 3 bases, J lost 7 bases, and 5 bases stayed unmatched. Germline CDR1 reads SGHNT; CDR2 reads YYREEE (reference sequence). The CDR3: CASSWREGHNEQFF. In nucleotides, the CDR3 is TGTGCCAGCAGCTGGCGGGAGGGACATAATGAGCAGTTCTTC. Complete variable domain (other parts from reference TRBV5-4 and TRBJ2-1): ETGVTQSPTHLIKTRGQQVTLRCSSQSGHNTVSWYQQALGQGPQFIFQYYREEENGRGNFPPRFSGLQFPNYSSELNVNALELDDSALYLCASSWREGHNEQFFGPGTRLTVL.

Only a few counts were recorded for this clonotype. J is TRBJ2-3 and V is TRBV28, with 9 bases that match TRBD2. Germline V gene lookup returns CDR1 MDHEN and CDR2 SYDVKM. The CDR3 is 17 amino acids. V dropped 8 bases and J dropped 4; count of bases not matched to a gene: 16. The CDR3 region has the DNA TGTGCCAGCGGGGGCGTAAAAGGGACTAGCAGCCCAGATACGCAGTATTTT. Translated: CASGGVKGTSSPDTQYF.

This clonotype was detected ten times or more. V is TRBV10-3 and J is TRBJ1-3; D ambiguous. This CDR3 spans 11 amino acids. Looked up from germline, CDR1 is ENHRY and CDR2 is SYGVKD. V lost 4 bases to trimming and J lost 2 bases, with 0 bases between them. CDR3 amino acids: CAISAGNTIYF. The CDR3, as DNA: TGTGCCATCAGTGCTGGAAACACCATATATTTT.

This clonotype has a single count. V usage is TRBV20-1 and J usage is TRBJ1-1, with TRBD1 as a possible D gene (5 bases). Germline CDR1 and CDR2: DFQATT and SNEGSKA (reference sequence). V was cut by 1 base and J by 4 bases, with 13 bases left in between. The CDR3 has 14 residues. The CDR3 loop reads CSARGGDAGTEAFF. CDR3 nucleotides: TGCAGTGCTAGAGGAGGGGATGCCGGCACTGAAGCTTTCTTT.

This clonotype was counted ten times or more. The genes are TRBV7-2 and TRBJ2-3; D is possibly TRBD2 (5 bases). Germline loops: CDR1 SGHTA, CDR2 FQGNSA. This CDR3 region has 13 residues. Trimming removed 4 bases from V and 1 base from J, with 6 bases in between. The CDR3 DNA sequence: TGTGCCAGCAGCTGGCGGGGCACAGATACGCAGTATTTT. This translates into CASSWRGTDTQYF.

This rearrangement joins TRBV6-5 to TRBJ2-3, with 14 bases matching TRBD2. The germline CDR1 and CDR2 sequences are MNHEY and SVGAGI. The CDR3 contains 18 residues. V lost 0 bases and J lost 2; bases outside the gene matches: 4. CDR3 protein: CASSYSRTSGGTTDTQYF. The CDR3 region has the DNA TGTGCCAGCAGTTACTCCCGGACTAGCGGGGGGACCACAGATACGCAGTATTTT.

The chain links TRBV7-2 to TRBJ2-3; 14 nucleotides agree with TRBD2. This CDR3 spans 16 amino acids. Germline CDR1 is SGHTA and CDR2 is FQGNSA. J was trimmed by 7 bases and V by 4 bases; bases with no gene match: 7. CDR3 sequence (DNA): TGTGCCAGCAGCTCGACTAGCGGGGGGGCTGGGTATACGCAGTATTTT. Translation: CASSSTSGGAGYTQYF.

This clonotype was counted many times. The V gene is TRBV12-3 or TRBV12-4, the J gene TRBJ1-5; D is ambiguous. CDR3 size: 13 residues. The V end was cut by 5 bases, the J end by 1 base, with 6 bases between. DNA for the CDR3: TGTGCCAGCAGTCGGGTCAGCAATCAGCCCCAGCATTTT. It encodes CASSRVSNQPQHF.

This clonotype showed up many times. The chain combines TRBV7-2 with TRBJ2-7; D is undetermined. V dropped 2 bases and J dropped 2 bases, with 10 bases sitting between them. The length of the CDR3 is 14 residues. CDR1 is SGHTA, CDR2 FQGNSA, per germline. Here the CDR3 DNA reads TGTGCCAGCAGCTTAATAGGGAAAGCCTACGAGCAGTACTTC. It yields the protein CASSLIGKAYEQYF.

The chain couples TRBV10-3 to TRBJ2-5; maybe TRBD2 (5 bases). Germline V gene sequence: CDR1 ENHRY, CDR2 SYGVKD. The CDR3 totals 14 residues. Trimming took off 0 bases at V and 5 bases at J, with 10 bases between the two ends. The CDR3 region is CAISESPGMETQYF. In DNA, the CDR3 is TGTGCCATCAGTGAGTCGCCCGGGATGGAGACCCAGTACTTC.

This clonotype was picked up many times. This chain uses TRBV19 with TRBJ1-5; no definite D call. Trimming cost V 2 bases and J 4 bases, with 12 bases left between them. Per the germline V gene, CDR1 is LNHDA and CDR2 is SQIVND (reference sequence). The CDR3 has 15 residues. CDR3 region: CASSITATVNQPQHF. The CDR3 DNA sequence: TGTGCCAGTAGTATAACGGCGACCGTAAATCAGCCCCAGCATTTT.

Remarks on this clonotype: This may come from a read error, since a much larger clone is one base off. It is unclear where the CDR3 begins or ends on the DNA, so no DNA is shown, and the CDR3 is as TCRdb lists it. This chain links TRBV24-1 with TRBJ2-2; TRBD1 reflects the table's D call only, with no check against the DNA. Germline loops: CDR1 KGHDR, CDR2 SFDVKD. From its first to its last residue, the CDR3 has 18 amino acids. CDR3 sequence reads: CATSFGQGTYHRTGEMFF.

This clonotype was found many times. CDR3 DNA sequence: TGTGCCAGCAGCTTGGTTTTTGGCACAGATACGCAGTATTTT. Translating it yields CASSLVFGTDTQYF. The gene calls are TRBV7-2 and TRBJ2-3; D is ambiguous. Trimming pared 3 bases from V and 1 base from J, leaving 8 bases between. Germline lookup yields CDR1 SGHTA and CDR2 FQGNSA. The CDR3 loop spans 14 amino acids.

The genes are TRBV29-1 and TRBJ2-7; TRBD1 matches 10 bases. Germline V gene lookup returns CDR1 SQVTM and CDR2 ANQGSEA. This CDR3 is 14 amino acids long. The junction had 10 bases not matched to a gene; V was cut back by 7 bases and J by 4 bases. The CDR3 DNA sequence: TGCAGCGCAACGGGGGACAGGGGAAGGTACGAGCAGTACTTC. Amino acids: CSATGDRGRYEQYF.

The V gene is TRBV18, the J gene TRBJ2-1, with TRBD1 matching 8 bases. CDR3 length equals 18 residues. Germline CDR1 is KGHSH and CDR2 is LQKENI. The junction had 13 bases not matched to a gene; V was cut back by 6 bases and J by 0 bases. The DNA of the CDR3 is TGTGCCAGCTCGCAACTCCAGGGGGCCCTCATCTCCTACAATGAGCAGTTCTTC. Encoded protein: CASSQLQGALISYNEQFF.

V usage is TRBV7-9 and J usage is TRBJ1-2; the D is unclear. Trimming pared 5 bases from V and 2 bases from J, leaving 6 bases between. This CDR3 spans 12 amino acids. Germline lookup yields CDR1 SEHNR and CDR2 FQNEAQ (reference sequence). CDR3 bases: TGTGCCAGCAGCCCTAGAAACTATGGCTACACCTTC. Translation gives CASSPRNYGYTF.

This clonotype was seen at least ten times. The chain is built from TRBV7-6 and TRBJ2-3, with 7 bases fitting TRBD2. J gave up 2 bases and V 4 bases, and 6 bases lay outside the gene matches. Germline CDR1 is SGHVS and CDR2 is FNYEAQ. The CDR3 has 15 residues. The CDR3 sequence is CASSYRGRATDTQYF. The CDR3 DNA follows: TGTGCCAGCAGCTACCGGGGGAGGGCCACAGATACGCAGTATTTT.

V gene TRBV5-1 combines with J gene TRBJ2-2; tentatively, D is TRBD1 (6 bases). The CDR3 sequence is 15 residues long. V was shortened by 4 bases and J by 3 bases, with 13 bases between the two germline ends. CDR1 and CDR2 from the germline V gene are SGHRS and YFSETQ. The CDR3 loop is CASSEGQPDTGELFF. Here the CDR3 DNA reads TGCGCCAGCAGCGAAGGACAGCCCGACACCGGGGAGCTGTTTTTT.

This clonotype was counted between two and nine times. The DNA for the CDR3 is TGTGCCAGTAGTAGCTCACGGATGAACACTGAAGCTTTCTTT. Its translation: CASSSSRMNTEAFF. The chain carries TRBV19 and TRBJ1-1; D not resolved. Germline lookup yields CDR1 LNHDA and CDR2 SQIVND (reference sequence). Trimming removed 4 bases from V and 0 bases from J, with 9 bases in between. CDR3 length: 14 amino acids.

This clonotype showed up just a few times. The chain recombines TRBV7-2 with TRBJ2-5; the D is unclear. The CDR3 totals 13 residues. With 5 bases removed from V and 4 bases from J, the gap between germline ends came to 11 bases. Per germline, CDR1 SGHTA and CDR2 FQGNSA. CDR3 bases: TGTGCCAGCAGCACAAAAAGGCCAGAGACCCAGTACTTC. Its protein is CASSTKRPETQYF.

This clonotype was detected only a few times. The chain carries TRBV5-1 and TRBJ2-6, with unresolved D. CDR3 length: 14 amino acids. Germline V lookup: CDR1 SGHRS, CDR2 YFSETQ. V lost 1 base and J lost 3, with 5 bases in between. CDR3 nucleotide sequence: TGCGCCAGCAGCTTGTTCAATGGGGCCAACGTCCTGACTTTC. It yields the protein CASSLFNGANVLTF.

J is TRBJ1-2 and V is TRBV5-8; D remains unclear. Trimming cost V 4 bases and J 0 bases, with 13 bases left between them. The germline V gene has CDR1 SGHTS and CDR2 YDEGEE. The CDR3 has 15 residues. As DNA, the CDR3 is TGTGCCAGCAGCCAGCTCCGCGGAGCTAACTATGGCTACACCTTC. Translated: CASSQLRGANYGYTF.

This clonotype was picked up many times. This chain links TRBV7-2 with TRBJ2-3; D is possibly TRBD2 (6 bases). V lost 2 bases and J 2 bases, leaving 14 bases between the germline ends. In germline, CDR1 is SGHTA, CDR2 FQGNSA. The CDR3 consists of 16 residues. CDR3 loop: CASSLIGGAYTDTQYF. CDR3 DNA: TGTGCCAGCAGCTTAATTGGCGGGGCATACACAGATACGCAGTATTTT.